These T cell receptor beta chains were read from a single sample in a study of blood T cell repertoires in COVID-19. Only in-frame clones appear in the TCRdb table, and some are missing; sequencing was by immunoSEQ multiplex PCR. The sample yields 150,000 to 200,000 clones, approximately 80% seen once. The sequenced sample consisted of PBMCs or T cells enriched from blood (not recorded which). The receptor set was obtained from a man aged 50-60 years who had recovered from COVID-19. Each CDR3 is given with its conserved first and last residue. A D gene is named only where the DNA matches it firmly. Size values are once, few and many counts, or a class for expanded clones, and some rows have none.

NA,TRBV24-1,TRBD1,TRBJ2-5,TGTGCCACCAGTGATTGGACAGGGGGCAGGGAGACCCAGTACTTC,CATSDWTGGRETQYF
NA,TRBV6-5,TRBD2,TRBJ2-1,TGTGCCAGCAGACGGGACGCGGGGGATGAGCAGTTCTTC,CASRRDAGDEQFF
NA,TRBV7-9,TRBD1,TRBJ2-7,TGTGCCAGCAGCCTCCGACAGGGGTCCCCCTACGAGCAGTACTTC,CASSLRQGSPYEQYF
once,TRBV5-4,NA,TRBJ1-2,TGTGCCAGCAGCTTCGGCAGGGTCTATGGCTACACCTTC,CASSFGRVYGYTF
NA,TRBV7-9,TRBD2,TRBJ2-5,TGTGCCAGCAGCCGTGGGGCTAGCGGGGGCCTGCGGTACTTC,CASSRGASGGLRYF
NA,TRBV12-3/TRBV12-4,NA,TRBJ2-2,TGTGCCAGCAGTTTATACGGGGAGCTGTTTTTT,CASSLYGELFF
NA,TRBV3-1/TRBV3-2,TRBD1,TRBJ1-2,TGTGCCAGCAGCCTCCAACAGGGGACGGTTGGCTACACCTTC,CASSLQQGTVGYTF
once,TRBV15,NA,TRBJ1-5,TGTGCCACCAGCAGGGATCGGGGTTCGCAGCCCCAGCATTTT,CATSRDRGSQPQHF
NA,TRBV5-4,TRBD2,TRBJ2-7,TGTGCCAGCAGCTTGGAGATGCGGGGGGGAGAAGGGGAGCAGTACTTC,CASSLEMRGGEGEQYF
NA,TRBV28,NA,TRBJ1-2,TGTGCCAGCAGTCTCACTCCCTCGGGGGACGTCTATGGCTACACCTTC,CASSLTPSGDVYGYTF
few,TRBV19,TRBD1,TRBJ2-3,TGTGCCAGTAGTAGACTGGGACAGGGCACAGATACGCAGTATTTT,CASSRLGQGTDTQYF
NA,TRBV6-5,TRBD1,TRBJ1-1,TGTGCCAGCAGTCGACAGGGGGGAAAAGCTTTCTTT,CASSRQGGKAFF
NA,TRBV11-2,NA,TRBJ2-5,TGTGCCAGCAGGTCCTACCTAGGAAGTCAAGAGACCCAGTACTTC,CASRSYLGSQETQYF
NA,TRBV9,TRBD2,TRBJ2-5,TGTGCCAGCAGCGGCCGGACGGGGACTAGCGGGGGCATGACCCAGTACTTC,CASSGRTGTSGGMTQYF
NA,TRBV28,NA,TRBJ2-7,TGTGCCAGCAGCTTAGGACTCTACGAGCAGTACTTC,CASSLGLYEQYF
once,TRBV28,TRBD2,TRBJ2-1,TGTGCCAGCAGTCCCGGGGGGGCCTCCTACAATGAGCAGTTCTTC,CASSPGGASYNEQFF
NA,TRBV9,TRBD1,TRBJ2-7,TGTGCCAGCAGCAGGACAGGGACCCACGAGCAGTACTTC,CASSRTGTHEQYF
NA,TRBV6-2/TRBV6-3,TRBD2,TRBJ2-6,TGTGCCAGCAGTTACCCCCAGACGGGCTTTGGGGGGGGTGCGGCCAACGTCCTGACTTTC,CASSYPQTGFGGGAANVLTF
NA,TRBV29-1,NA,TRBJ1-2,TGCAGCGTTGAGGGGACATGGGGCTACACCTTC,CSVEGTWGYTF
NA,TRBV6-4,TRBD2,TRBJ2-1,TGTGCCAGCAGTGGTGCTAGCGGGAGGGTATGGAATGAGCAGTTCTTC,CASSGASGRVWNEQFF
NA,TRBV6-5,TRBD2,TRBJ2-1,TGTGCCAGCAGCCGCGGACTAGCGGACTACAATGAGCAGTTCTTC,CASSRGLADYNEQFF
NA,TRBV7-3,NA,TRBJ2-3,TGTGCCAGCAGCTTATCCGGACTCAGCCCCTCCACAGATACGCAGTATTTT,CASSLSGLSPSTDTQYF
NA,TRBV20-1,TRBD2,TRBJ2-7,TGCAGTGCTAGTTCCGGGACTAGCGGGAGGGCTCTCAAGCAGTACTTC,CSASSGTSGRALKQYF
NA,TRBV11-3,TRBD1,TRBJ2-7,TGTGCCAGCAGCTTAGGAAAGTCGGGACAGGGGGTGGGATACGAGCAGTACTTC,CASSLGKSGQGVGYEQYF